These 3 T cell receptor beta chains originate from one sample sequenced in a study of T-cell reconstitution after alpha-beta-depleted transplantation in children. Preparation of the TCRbeta library used unique molecular identifiers. TCRdb processed the PCR reads anew with MiXCR; each CDR3 protein has one entry. The sample lists some 200,000 distinct CDR3 sequences, 14% to 15% occurring once. Sequencing used PBMCs from the stem cell graft donor, obtained from the stem cell graft. Every receptor here comes from a human donor who donated a stem cell graft to a child with acute lymphoblastic leukemia.

On this clonotype itself: Since a much larger clone is just one base distant, this may be a read error. The chain joins TRBV5-1 to TRBJ1-2; the D gene is possibly TRBD1 (5 bases). This CDR3 region has 15 residues. Germline values: CDR1 SGHRS, CDR2 YFSETQ. The V end lost 4 bases, the J end lost 1 base, and 14 bases lay between the germline ends. This chain's CDR3 is CASSDTGGSNYGYTF. CDR3 nucleotides: TGCGCCAGCAGCGATACCGGGGGAAGTAACTATGGCTACACCTTC.

Here the CDR3 DNA reads TGCGCCAGCAGCCCCATACTCTCCTACAATGAGCAGTTCTTC. As protein: CASSPILSYNEQFF. The chain uses TRBV5-1 and TRBJ2-1; D not resolved. The germline V gene has CDR1 SGHRS and CDR2 YFSETQ. CDR3 length equals 14 residues. Trimming stripped 4 bases from V and 0 bases from J, with 8 bases between.

The DNA of the CDR3 is TGTGCCTGGAGCAAGACAGGTTTGGACTATGGCTACACCTTC. Protein product: CAWSKTGLDYGYTF. The V and J genes are TRBV30 and TRBJ1-2, with a possible D match to TRBD1 (6 bases). Per the germline V gene, CDR1 is GTSNPN and CDR2 is SVGIG (reference sequence). This CDR3 is built from 14 residues. Trimming took 3 bases from V and 3 from J, leaving 14 bases between them.